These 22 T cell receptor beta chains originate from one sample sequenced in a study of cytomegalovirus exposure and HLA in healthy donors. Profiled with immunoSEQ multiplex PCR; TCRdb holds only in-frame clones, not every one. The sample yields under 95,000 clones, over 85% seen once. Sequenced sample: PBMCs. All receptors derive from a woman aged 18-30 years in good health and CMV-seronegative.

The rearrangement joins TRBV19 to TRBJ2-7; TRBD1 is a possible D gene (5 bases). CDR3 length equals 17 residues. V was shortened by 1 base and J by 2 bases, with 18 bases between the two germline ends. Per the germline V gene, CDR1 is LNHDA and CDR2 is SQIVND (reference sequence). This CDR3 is CASSIVPRDSRTYEQYF. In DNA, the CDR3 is TGTGCCAGTAGTATAGTACCGAGAGACAGCCGAACCTACGAGCAGTACTTC.

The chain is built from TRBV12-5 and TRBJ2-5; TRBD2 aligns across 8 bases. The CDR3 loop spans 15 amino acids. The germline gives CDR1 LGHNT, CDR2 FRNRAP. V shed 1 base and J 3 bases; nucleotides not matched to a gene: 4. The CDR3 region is CASGLDGRAEETQYF. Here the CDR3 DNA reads TGTGCTAGTGGTTTGGACGGGAGGGCCGAAGAGACCCAGTACTTC.

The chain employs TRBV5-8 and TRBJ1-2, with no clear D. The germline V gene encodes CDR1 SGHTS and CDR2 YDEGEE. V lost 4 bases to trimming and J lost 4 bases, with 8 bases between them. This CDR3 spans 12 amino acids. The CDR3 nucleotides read TGTGCCAGCAGCGGAGGATCCTATGGCTACACCTTC. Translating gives CASSGGSYGYTF.

The CDR3 here is CASSPGQGTDTQYF. The CDR3 DNA reads as TGTGCCAGCTCACCGGGACAGGGCACAGATACGCAGTATTTT. The rearrangement joins TRBV18 to TRBJ2-3; 8 bases line up with TRBD1. CDR3 length: 14 residues. The V gene's germline CDR1 is KGHSH and CDR2 LQKENI. Unmatched junction bases numbered 0, after V lost 3 bases and J lost 1 base.

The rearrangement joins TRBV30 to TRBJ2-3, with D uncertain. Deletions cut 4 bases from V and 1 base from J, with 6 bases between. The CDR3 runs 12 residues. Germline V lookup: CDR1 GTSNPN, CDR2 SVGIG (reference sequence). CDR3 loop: CAWNRGTDTQYF. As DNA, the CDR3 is TGTGCCTGGAACCGAGGCACAGATACGCAGTATTTT.

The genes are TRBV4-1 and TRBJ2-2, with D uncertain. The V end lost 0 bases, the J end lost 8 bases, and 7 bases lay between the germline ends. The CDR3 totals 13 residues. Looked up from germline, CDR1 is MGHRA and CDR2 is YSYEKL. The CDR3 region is CASSQDPLGELFF. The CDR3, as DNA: TGCGCCAGCAGCCAAGACCCCCTGGGGGAGCTGTTTTTT.

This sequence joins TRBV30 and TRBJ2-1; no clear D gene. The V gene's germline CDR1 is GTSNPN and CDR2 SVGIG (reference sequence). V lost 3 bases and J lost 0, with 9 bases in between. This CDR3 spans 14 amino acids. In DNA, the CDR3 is TGTGCCTGGAGGAGAATTGGCTCCTACAATGAGCAGTTCTTC. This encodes CAWRRIGSYNEQFF.

The CDR3 loop is CASNLERRYQETQYF. CDR3 coding DNA: TGTGCCAGCAATTTGGAGCGGCGGTACCAAGAGACCCAGTACTTC. The rearrangement joins TRBV2 to TRBJ2-5; possibly TRBD2 for D (5 bases). Germline V CDR1 and CDR2: SNHLY, FYNNEI. This CDR3 has 15 residues. V gave up 7 bases and J gave up 0 bases, with 15 bases separating them.

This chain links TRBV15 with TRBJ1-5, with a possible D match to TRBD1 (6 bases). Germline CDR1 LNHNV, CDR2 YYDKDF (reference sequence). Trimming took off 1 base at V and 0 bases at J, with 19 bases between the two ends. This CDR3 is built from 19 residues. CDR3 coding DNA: TGTGCCACCAGCAGAGGCCTCGGGCAGACAGGCAATAGCAATCAGCCCCAGCATTTT. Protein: CATSRGLGQTGNSNQPQHF. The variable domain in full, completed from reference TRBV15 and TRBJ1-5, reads DAMVIQNPRYQVTQFGKPVTLSCSQTLNHNVMYWYQQKSSQAPKLLFHYYDKDFNNEADTPDNFQSRRPNTSFCFLDIRSPGLGDTAMYLCATSRGLGQTGNSNQPQHFGDGTRLSIL.

The DNA of the CDR3 is TGTGCCAGCAGTGACGCAGGGGGTCCTTCTCCTAGCGGGGGCGACGAGCAGTACTTC. Its protein is CASSDAGGPSPSGGDEQYF. The chain has TRBV2 and TRBJ2-7; 10 bases agree with TRBD2. The V gene end was trimmed by 3 bases and the J gene end by 5 bases; junction bases not matched to a gene: 19. CDR1 and CDR2 (germline): SNHLY, FYNNEI. The CDR3 runs to 19 residues.

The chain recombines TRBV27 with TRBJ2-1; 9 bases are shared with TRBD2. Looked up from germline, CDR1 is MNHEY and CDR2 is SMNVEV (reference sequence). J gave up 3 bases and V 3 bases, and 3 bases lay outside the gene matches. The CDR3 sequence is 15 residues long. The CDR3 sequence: CASSFGGRGYNEQFF. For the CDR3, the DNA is TGTGCCAGCAGTTTTGGCGGGAGGGGCTACAATGAGCAGTTCTTC.

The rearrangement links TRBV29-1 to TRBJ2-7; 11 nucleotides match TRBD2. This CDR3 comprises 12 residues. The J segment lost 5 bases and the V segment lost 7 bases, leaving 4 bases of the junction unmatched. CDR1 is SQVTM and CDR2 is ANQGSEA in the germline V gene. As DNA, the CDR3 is TGCAGCGCTAGACTAGCGGGAAACGAGCAGTACTTC. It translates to CSARLAGNEQYF.

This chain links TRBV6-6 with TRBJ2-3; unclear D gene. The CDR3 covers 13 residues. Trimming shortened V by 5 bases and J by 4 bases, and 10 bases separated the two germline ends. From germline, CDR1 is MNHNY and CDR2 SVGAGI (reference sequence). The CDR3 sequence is CASSHTESDTQYF. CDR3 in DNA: TGTGCCAGCAGTCACACAGAGTCAGATACGCAGTATTTT.

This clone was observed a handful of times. The CDR3 DNA sequence: TGTGCCAGCAGGGGGACATACTCAAACGAGCAGTACTTC. This codes for CASRGTYSNEQYF. J is TRBJ2-7 and V is TRBV27; a weak D match, TRBD1 (6 bases). CDR1 is MNHEY and CDR2 is SMNVEV in the germline V gene (reference sequence). This CDR3 has 13 amino acids. Deletions cut 6 bases from V and 5 bases from J, with 14 bases between.

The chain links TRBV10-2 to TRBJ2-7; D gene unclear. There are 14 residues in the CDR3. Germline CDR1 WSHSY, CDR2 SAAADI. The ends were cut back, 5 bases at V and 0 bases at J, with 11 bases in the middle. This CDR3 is CASSPTVYSYEQYF. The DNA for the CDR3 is TGCGCCAGCAGTCCAACAGTATACTCCTACGAGCAGTACTTC.

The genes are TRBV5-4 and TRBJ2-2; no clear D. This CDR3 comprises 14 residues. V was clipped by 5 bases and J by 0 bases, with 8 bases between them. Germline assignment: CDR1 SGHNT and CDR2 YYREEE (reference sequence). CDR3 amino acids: CASSHRANTGELFF. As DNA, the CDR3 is TGTGCCAGCAGTCACCGCGCGAACACCGGGGAGCTGTTTTTT.

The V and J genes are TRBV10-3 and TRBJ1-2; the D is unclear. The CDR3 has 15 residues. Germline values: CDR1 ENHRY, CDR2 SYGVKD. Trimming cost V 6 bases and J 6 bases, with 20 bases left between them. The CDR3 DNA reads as TGTGCCATCAGGCACCAGACCCTGGGAGTGGATGGCTACACCTTC. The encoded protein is CAIRHQTLGVDGYTF.

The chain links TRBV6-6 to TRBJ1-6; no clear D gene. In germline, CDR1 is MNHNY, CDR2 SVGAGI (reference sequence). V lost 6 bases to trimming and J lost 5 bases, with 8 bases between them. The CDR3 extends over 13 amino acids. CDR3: CASRQNDNSPLHF. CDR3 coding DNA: TGTGCCAGCAGGCAGAACGATAATTCACCCCTCCACTTT.

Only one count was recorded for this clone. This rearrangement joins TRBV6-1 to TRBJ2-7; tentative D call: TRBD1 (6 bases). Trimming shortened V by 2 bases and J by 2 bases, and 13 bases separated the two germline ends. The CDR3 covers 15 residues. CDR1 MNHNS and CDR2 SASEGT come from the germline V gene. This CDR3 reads CASSERQASAYEQYF. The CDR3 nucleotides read TGTGCCAGCAGTGAAAGACAGGCTTCTGCCTACGAGCAGTACTTC.

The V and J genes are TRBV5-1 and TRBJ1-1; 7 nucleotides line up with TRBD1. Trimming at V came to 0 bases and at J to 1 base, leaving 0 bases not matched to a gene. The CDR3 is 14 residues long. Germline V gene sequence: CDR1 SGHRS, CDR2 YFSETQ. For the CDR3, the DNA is TGCGCCAGCAGCTTGGGGACAGGGAACACTGAAGCTTTCTTT. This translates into CASSLGTGNTEAFF. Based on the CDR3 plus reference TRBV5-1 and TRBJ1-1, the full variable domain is KAGVTQTPRYLIKTRGQQVTLSCSPISGHRSVSWYQQTPGQGLQFLFEYFSETQRNKGNFPGRFSGRQFSNSRSEMNVSTLELGDSALYLCASSLGTGNTEAFFGQGTRLTVV.

The CDR3 DNA sequence: TGTGCCTGGAGTCGGACAGGGTTAGACTACACCTTC. It encodes CAWSRTGLDYTF. The chain employs TRBV30 and TRBJ1-2; the match to TRBD1 covers 8 bases. Germline-derived CDR1 and CDR2 are GTSNPN and SVGIG (reference sequence). This CDR3 contains 12 residues. The V gene end was trimmed by 2 bases and the J gene end by 10 bases; junction bases not matched to a gene: 6.

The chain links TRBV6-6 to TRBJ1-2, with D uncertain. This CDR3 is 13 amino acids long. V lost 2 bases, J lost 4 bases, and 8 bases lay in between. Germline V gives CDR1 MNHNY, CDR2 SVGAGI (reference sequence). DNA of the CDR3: TGTGCCAGCAGTTACGAGGGTTCCTATGGCTACACCTTC. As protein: CASSYEGSYGYTF.